This T cell receptor (beta chain) was sequenced for a study of blood T cell repertoires in COVID-19 (dated by TCRdb to about 2020). Notes on the research overall: The collaborator samples originated in the United States, Italy and Spain and spanned the acute and convalescent phases of COVID-19. Where available, HLA class I and class II types were taken from metadata supplied by the sample provider and were not determined by assay-based typing. The dataset comprised deeply sampled blood TCRbeta repertoires from subjects exposed to, actively infected with, or recovered from COVID-19. Samples were obtained from the ongoing ImmuneRACE study (first 160 participants) and from some 1,200 subjects provided by 6 global collaborators. The sample metadata nearly always contained a de-identified subject ID, COVID-19 status, age in years and sex. A freely available public database, intended as a resource for researchers studying the immune response to SARS-CoV-2, is where the repertoires were released. The prospective study material was composed of cDNA or gDNA derived from T cells, B-cell-depleted T cells, or PBMCs. General study outcomes and caveats: How much clinical and demographic metadata was included differed by source and by participant, and the metadata was provided uncurated.

The immunoSEQ Assay, a bias-controlled multiplex PCR, was used to amplify TCRbeta CDR3 regions from genomic DNA. In the source study's methods: The number of nucleated cells in each sample was estimated by amplification of reference gene primers within the assay. To quantify the absolute abundance of each unique TCRbeta CDR3 rearrangement, sequence reads were collapsed and filtered. For each sample, productive Simpson clonality was calculated by taking the square root of Simpson's diversity index across productive rearrangements. TCRdb retrieved this table from immuneACCESS and kept in-frame rearrangements only. Not all clones are present; in checked studies, unresolved V genes account for under half, and no reason is known for the remainder. That table is the source of V, J and clone size, and D and trimming were worked out from the DNA. In this sample the table shows roughly 400,000 clones, roughly 88% of which occur a single time. Roughly 0.66% of the sample rests with the top ten.

In the prospective study, participants were about 18 to 95 years old, resided in 24 geographic areas of the United States, and were enrolled through a virtual design. In the prospective study, participants were assigned to cohorts based on the clinical history participants reported in a screening survey and a study questionnaire. Recovered participants in ImmuneRACE Cohort 3 were defined as having two consecutive negative NP/OP PCR tests, clearance from a healthcare professional, or resolution of symptoms. In the prospective study, whole blood, serum and a nasopharyngeal or oropharyngeal swab were collected from each participant by mobile phlebotomists. Prospective study participants could optionally give additional blood draws and questionnaires over an approximately 2-month period. Before DNA extraction, prospective study blood samples were shipped either frozen or at room temperature. V is cut by 2 bases and J by 2 bases, and the space between the germline ends is 8 bases. From a lookup of the germline V gene, CDR1 and CDR2 are SGHRS and YFSETQ. The CDR3 holds 13 amino acids from the cysteine to the phenylalanine. The sequence is cut down to CDR3 DNA, 39 bases in frame from base 1.

Concerning this clone itself: The antigen this receptor binds is unknown. No much larger clonotype is one base removed from it; base qualities were not supplied.

The material sequenced was PBMCs or T cells enriched from blood (not recorded which). The sequence derives from a man younger than 35 who had recovered from COVID-19. The chain links TRBV5-1 with TRBJ2-7, with the D gene not confidently named. The sequenced DNA is TGCGCCAGCAGCTTAGAGCCGGCCTACGAGCAGTACTTC. This sequence encodes CASSLEPAYEQYF.